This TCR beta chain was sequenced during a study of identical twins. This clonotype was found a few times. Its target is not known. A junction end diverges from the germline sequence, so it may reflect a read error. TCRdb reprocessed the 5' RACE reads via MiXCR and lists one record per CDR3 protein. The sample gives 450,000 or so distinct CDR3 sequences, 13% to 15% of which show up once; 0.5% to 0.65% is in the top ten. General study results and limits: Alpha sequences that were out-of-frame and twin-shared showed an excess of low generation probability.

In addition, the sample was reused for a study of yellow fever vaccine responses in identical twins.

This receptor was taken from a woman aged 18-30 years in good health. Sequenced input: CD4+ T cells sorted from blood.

As DNA, the CDR3 is TGTGCCAGTAGTTACCCCTTACAGGGCCGTAGCCCCTACGAGCAGTACTTC. Translation: CASSYPLQGRSPYEQYF. The rearrangement links TRBV28 to TRBJ2-7, with D perhaps matching TRBD1 (6 bases). This CDR3 has 17 amino acids. The germline V gene has CDR1 MDHEN and CDR2 SYDVKM.